Below, 25 T cell receptor beta chains from the same sample are listed, as sequenced in a study of vaccination and CD4 T cells after COVID-19. Researchers used the Oncomine TCR Beta short-read assay to sequence DNA from cultured CD4+ T cells. TCRdb reprocessed the PCR reads via MiXCR and lists one record per CDR3 protein. The sample shows about 11,000 distinct CDR3 sequences, 40% to 50% of them seen only once. Noted treatment: roughly ten-day PBMC culture with coronavirus spike peptide pools or control peptides (ViraFEST assay). The antigens these receptors bind are not known. Sequences were obtained from CD4+ T cells from blood, cultured in vitro. The origin of the receptors is a human donor who had recovered from COVID-19.

The V call is TRBV10-1, the J call TRBJ2-3, with D possibly TRBD2 on 7 matching bases. The CDR3 sequence is 16 residues long. Germline-derived CDR1 and CDR2 are WNHNN and SYGVQD (reference sequence). The V end lost 4 bases, the J end lost 0 bases, and 14 bases lay between the germline ends. Here the CDR3 reads CASSGGLRGSTDTQYF. The CDR3 DNA reads as TGCGCCAGCAGTGGGGGGCTGCGGGGGAGCACAGATACGCAGTATTTT.

V usage is TRBV29-1 and J usage is TRBJ2-5; TRBD1 agrees at 8 bases. Unmatched junction bases numbered 10, after V lost 3 bases and J lost 4 bases. In germline, CDR1 is SQVTM, CDR2 ANQGSEA. This CDR3 is built from 15 residues. The CDR3 region is CSVDGGQVDLETQYF. As DNA, the CDR3 is TGCAGCGTTGATGGGGGACAGGTGGATTTAGAGACCCAGTACTTC.

The chain links TRBV5-4 to TRBJ1-2; no clear D gene. Germline assignment: CDR1 SGHNT and CDR2 YYREEE (reference sequence). The CDR3 runs 14 residues. V gave up 0 bases and J gave up 2 bases, with 8 bases separating them. CDR3 sequence (DNA): TGTGCCAGCAGCTTGGCTAGGGAAAACTATGGCTACACCTTC. It translates to CASSLARENYGYTF.

This clonotype has only a few counts. The chain couples TRBV6-1 to TRBJ2-5, with a possible D match to TRBD2 (5 bases). The CDR3 contains 13 residues. Trimming shortened V by 6 bases and J by 2 bases, and 10 bases separated the two germline ends. Germline CDR1 reads MNHNS; CDR2 reads SASEGT. The CDR3 region has the DNA TGTGCCAGCAGCAGAGGGAGACAAGAGACCCAGTACTTC. Translating gives CASSRGRQETQYF.

The V call is TRBV4-1, the J call TRBJ1-4; D uncertain. The germline V gene encodes CDR1 MGHRA and CDR2 YSYEKL. The CDR3 is 15 amino acids. V was trimmed by 2 bases and J by 5 bases, leaving 12 bases between them. CDR3 sequence reads: CASSQWYSGNEKLFF. The CDR3 DNA reads TGCGCCAGCAGCCAATGGTACTCGGGGAATGAAAAACTGTTTTTT.

The V gene is TRBV6-2 or TRBV6-3, the J gene TRBJ1-6; no definite D call. Between the trimmed V and J ends, which lost 4 bases and 7 bases, there was a span of 8 bases. This CDR3 has 13 amino acids. Germline V gene data show CDR1 as MNHEY and CDR2 as SVGEGT. CDR3 nucleotides: TGTGCCAGCAGTTTGTGGGAAAATTCACCCCTCCACTTT. Its protein is CASSLWENSPLHF.

This chain connects TRBV5-4 to TRBJ2-7; D is tentatively TRBD1 or TRBD2 (6 bases each). Per germline, CDR1 SGHNT and CDR2 YYREEE (reference sequence). CDR3 length: 14 residues. V lost 4 bases, J lost 5 bases, and 16 bases lay in between. This CDR3 reads CASSPGGTFHEQYF. DNA for the CDR3: TGTGCCAGCAGCCCGGGCGGGACATTCCACGAGCAGTACTTC.

This clonotype was observed a few times. The V gene is TRBV30, the J gene TRBJ2-7; maybe TRBD2 (6 bases). The CDR3 extends over 12 amino acids. Trimming shortened V by 3 bases and J by 4 bases, and 10 bases separated the two germline ends. The V gene's germline CDR1 is GTSNPN and CDR2 SVGIG (reference sequence). CDR3 nucleotides: TGTGCCTGGAGCGGGAGTGGGTACGAGCAGTACTTC. This encodes CAWSGSGYEQYF. The whole variable domain, filled in from reference TRBV30 and TRBJ2-7, reads SQTIHQWPATLVQPVGSPLSLECTVEGTSNPNLYWYRQAAGRGLQLLFYSVGIGQISSEVPQNLSASRPQDRQFILSSKKLLLSDSGFYLCAWSGSGYEQYFGPGTRLTVT.

The chain uses TRBV27 and TRBJ2-2; TRBD2 matches 16 bases. CDR3 length: 17 residues. J lost 6 bases, V lost 8 bases, and 9 bases had no gene match. Per the germline V gene, CDR1 is MNHEY and CDR2 is SMNVEV (reference sequence). CDR3: CASGTSGGALYAGELFF. DNA for the CDR3: TGTGCCAGCGGGACTAGCGGGGGGGCCTTGTATGCCGGGGAGCTGTTTTTT.

The chain is built from TRBV5-1 and TRBJ2-6; perhaps TRBD1 as D (6 bases). Trimming stripped 4 bases from V and 0 bases from J, with 14 bases between. The CDR3 consists of 17 residues. Germline-derived CDR1 and CDR2 are SGHRS and YFSETQ. Written as DNA, the CDR3 is TGCGCCAGCAGCCCGGACAGCCGACTCTCTGGGGCCAACGTCCTGACTTTC. As protein: CASSPDSRLSGANVLTF.

The genes are TRBV6-1 and TRBJ2-2; the match to TRBD1 covers 10 bases. Germline-derived CDR1 and CDR2 are MNHNS and SASEGT. The CDR3 length is 17 residues. With V trimmed by 6 bases and J by 6 bases, 13 bases remained unmatched. The CDR3 protein is CASRALPGQGFSGELFF. CDR3 nucleotide sequence: TGTGCCAGCAGGGCATTACCGGGACAGGGGTTTTCCGGGGAGCTGTTTTTT.

This clonotype was counted only a few times. The V and J genes are TRBV24-1 and TRBJ2-3, with D tentatively TRBD1 or TRBD2 (6 bases each). The CDR3 runs 16 residues. V was shortened by 3 bases and J by 2 bases, with 14 bases between the two germline ends. In germline, CDR1 is KGHDR, CDR2 SFDVKD. This CDR3 is CATSDARGPNTDTQYF. CDR3 nucleotide sequence: TGTGCCACCAGTGATGCCCGGGGGCCTAACACAGATACGCAGTATTTT.

The chain combines TRBV20-1 with TRBJ2-7, with D possibly being TRBD1 or TRBD2 (5 bases each). The CDR3 covers 13 residues. The germline gives CDR1 DFQATT, CDR2 SNEGSKA (reference sequence). Trimming took 4 bases from V and 3 from J, leaving 13 bases between them. DNA for the CDR3: TGCAGTGCTATTGTGGGGGTCGGCTACGAGCAGTACTTC. Its translation is CSAIVGVGYEQYF.

The count of this clonotype is one. With a far larger clone one base away, a read error is the likely cause. Because it lacks the conserved phenylalanine or tryptophan at the end, this CDR3 is likely a read error. V and J are TRBV5-4 and TRBJ2-3; 13 positions match TRBD2. V lost 0 bases to trimming and J lost 1 base; unmatched junction nucleotides: 8. Germline assignment: CDR1 SGHNT and CDR2 YYREEE (reference sequence). This CDR3 has 19 amino acids. The CDR3 DNA is TGTGCCAGCAGCTTGGAGAAACTAGCGGGGGGGCCTCGCACAGATACGCAGTATTCT. Translation gives CASSLEKLAGGPRTDTQYS.

The chain joins TRBV6-1 to TRBJ1-6; D gene unclear. V was shortened by 5 bases and J by 7 bases, with 12 bases between the two germline ends. CDR1 is MNHNS, CDR2 SASEGT, per germline. The CDR3 contains 14 residues. CDR3 bases: TGTGCCAGCAGTAACGGGCCCCGAAATTCACCCCTCCACTTT. Protein: CASSNGPRNSPLHF.

Of note for this clonotype: A read error is likely, as this CDR3 ends without the conserved phenylalanine or tryptophan. The rearrangement joins TRBV6-1 to TRBJ1-6; D is undetermined. Per the germline V gene, CDR1 is MNHNS and CDR2 is SASEGT. The CDR3 runs 12 residues. The V gene lost 6 bases and the J gene lost 16 bases, with 16 bases spanning the gap. CDR3 in DNA: TGTGCCAGCAGCCGGAAATCGGATCTACTCCACCTT. Translating it yields CASSRKSDLLHL.

CDR3 amino acids: CSARDDFSAGSYNEQFF. CDR3 nucleotides: TGCAGTGCTAGAGATGACTTTTCCGCCGGCTCCTACAATGAGCAGTTCTTC. This chain joins TRBV20-1 and TRBJ2-1; D is undetermined. This CDR3 spans 17 amino acids. V dropped 0 bases and J dropped 0 bases, with 15 bases sitting between them. Germline V CDR1 and CDR2: DFQATT, SNEGSKA (reference sequence).

The rearrangement joins TRBV5-4 to TRBJ1-6; 9 nucleotides agree with TRBD1. With 1 base clipped from V and 11 bases from J, the junction kept 4 bases outside the gene matches. From germline, CDR1 is SGHNT and CDR2 YYREEE (reference sequence). The CDR3 runs to 14 residues. DNA of the CDR3: TGTGCCAGCAGCTTGACAGGGGGCATGGCACCCCTCCACTTT. Amino acid sequence: CASSLTGGMAPLHF. Variable domain in full (rest from reference TRBV5-4 and TRBJ1-6): ETGVTQSPTHLIKTRGQQVTLRCSSQSGHNTVSWYQQALGQGPQFIFQYYREEENGRGNFPPRFSGLQFPNYSSELNVNALELDDSALYLCASSLTGGMAPLHFGNGTRLTVT.

This clonotype was counted only a few times. This sequence joins TRBV2 and TRBJ2-1; 10 positions agree with TRBD2. This CDR3 has 14 amino acids. Germline V gene lookup returns CDR1 SNHLY and CDR2 FYNNEI. The ends lost 6 bases at V and 4 bases at J; junction bases unmatched: 3. In DNA form, the CDR3 reads TGTGCCAGCAGAGGACTAGCGGATTACAATGAGCAGTTCTTC. Its protein product is CASRGLADYNEQFF.

This chain uses TRBV2 with TRBJ2-5; D unclear. Germline CDR1 is SNHLY and CDR2 is FYNNEI. Trimming pared 0 bases from V and 2 bases from J, leaving 13 bases between. The CDR3 runs to 16 residues. The CDR3 bases are TGTGCCAGCAGTGAAGCGAATCCGGGCAGTCAAGAGACCCAGTACTTC. Protein product: CASSEANPGSQETQYF.

The rearrangement joins TRBV18 to TRBJ1-1; D not resolved. Germline V gene sequence: CDR1 KGHSH, CDR2 LQKENI. The CDR3 is 14 residues long. Deletions cut 3 bases from V and 6 bases from J, with 14 bases between. The CDR3 DNA is TGTGCCAGCTCACCCGGACGGGGTTGGGCTGAAGCTTTCTTT. This sequence encodes CASSPGRGWAEAFF.

This clonotype was observed a handful of times. V usage is TRBV12-3 or TRBV12-4 and J usage is TRBJ1-2; 7 nucleotides align to TRBD1. This CDR3 region has 18 residues. With V trimmed by 0 bases and J by 4 bases, 14 bases remained unmatched. CDR3 DNA: TGTGCCAGCAGTTTAGCGCTAAAGGGGGCAGGGGATCGCTATGGCTACACCTTC. As protein: CASSLALKGAGDRYGYTF.

The J gene is TRBJ1-2, the V gene TRBV7-9; a weak D match, TRBD1 (6 bases). Germline V lookup: CDR1 SEHNR, CDR2 FQNEAQ (reference sequence). Trimming took off 5 bases at V and 8 bases at J, with 30 bases between the two ends. The CDR3 spans 18 residues. The CDR3 reads CASSQRGEGGGAPLGYTF. In DNA form, the CDR3 reads TGTGCCAGCAGCCAAAGAGGGGAGGGGGGAGGCGCCCCCTTAGGCTACACCTTC. Combining the CDR3 with reference TRBV7-9 and TRBJ1-2 gives the whole variable domain DTGVSQNPRHKITKRGQNVTFRCDPISEHNRLYWYRQTLGQGPEFLTYFQNEAQLEKSRLLSDRFSAERPKGSFSTLEIQRTEQGDSAMYLCASSQRGEGGGAPLGYTFGSGTRLTVV.

As DNA, the CDR3 is TGCAGTGCTTCCCTCCGGGGGGGGCCATACGAGCAGTACTTC. It is translated as CSASLRGGPYEQYF. This chain uses TRBV20-1 with TRBJ2-7, with 8 bases lining up with TRBD2. The CDR3 is 14 amino acids. Germline CDR1 reads DFQATT; CDR2 reads SNEGSKA (reference sequence). V lost 5 bases, J lost 4 bases, and 10 bases stayed unmatched.

J is TRBJ2-5 and V is TRBV6-5, with a tentative D call TRBD2 (6 bases). The CDR3 runs to 15 residues. V lost 4 bases and J lost 2, with 14 bases in between. CDR1 and CDR2 (germline): MNHEY, SVGAGI. CDR3 loop: CASSSVSAGQETQYF. The CDR3 DNA reads as TGTGCCAGCAGTTCTGTATCTGCGGGGCAAGAGACCCAGTACTTC.